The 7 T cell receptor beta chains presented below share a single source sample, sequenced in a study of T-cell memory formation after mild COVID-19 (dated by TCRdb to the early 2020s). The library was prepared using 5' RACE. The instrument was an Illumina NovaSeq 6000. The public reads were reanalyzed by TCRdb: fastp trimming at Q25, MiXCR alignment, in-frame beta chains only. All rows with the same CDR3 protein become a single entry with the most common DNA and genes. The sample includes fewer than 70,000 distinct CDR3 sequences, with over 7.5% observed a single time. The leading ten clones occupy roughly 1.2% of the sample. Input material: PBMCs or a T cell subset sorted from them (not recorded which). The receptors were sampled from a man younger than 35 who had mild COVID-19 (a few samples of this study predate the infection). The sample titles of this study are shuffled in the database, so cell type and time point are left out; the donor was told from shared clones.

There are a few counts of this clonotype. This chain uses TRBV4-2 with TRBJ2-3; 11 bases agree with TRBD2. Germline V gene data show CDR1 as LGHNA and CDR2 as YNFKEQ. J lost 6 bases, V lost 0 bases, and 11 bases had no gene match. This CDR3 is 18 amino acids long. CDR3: CASSQDPLAGGESDTQYF. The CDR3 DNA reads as TGTGCCAGCAGCCAAGATCCCCTAGCGGGGGGAGAATCGGATACGCAGTATTTT.

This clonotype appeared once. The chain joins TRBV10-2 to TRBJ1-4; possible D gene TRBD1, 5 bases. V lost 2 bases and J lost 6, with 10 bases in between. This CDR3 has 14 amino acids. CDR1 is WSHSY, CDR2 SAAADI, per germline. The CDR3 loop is CASSEGSGDEKLFF. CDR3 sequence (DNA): TGCGCCAGCAGTGAGGGTTCGGGGGATGAAAAACTGTTTTTT.

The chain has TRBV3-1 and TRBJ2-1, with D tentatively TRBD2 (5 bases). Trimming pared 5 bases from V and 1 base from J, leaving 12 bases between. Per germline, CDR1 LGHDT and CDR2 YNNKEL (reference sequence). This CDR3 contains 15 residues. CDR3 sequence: CASSEVRGSYNEQFF. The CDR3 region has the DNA TGTGCCAGCAGCGAAGTAAGAGGGTCCTACAATGAGCAGTTCTTC.

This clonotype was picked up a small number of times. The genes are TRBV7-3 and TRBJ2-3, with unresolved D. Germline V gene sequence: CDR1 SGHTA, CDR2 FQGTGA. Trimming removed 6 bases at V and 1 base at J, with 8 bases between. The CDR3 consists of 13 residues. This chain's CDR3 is CASRPSGTDTQYF. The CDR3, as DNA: TGTGCCAGCAGGCCCTCGGGCACAGATACGCAGTATTTT. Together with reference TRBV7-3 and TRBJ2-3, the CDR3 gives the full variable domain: GAGVSQTPSNKVTEKGKYVELRCDPISGHTALYWYRQSLGQGPEFLIYFQGTGAADDSGLPNDRFFAVRPEGSVSTLKIQRTERGDSAVYLCASRPSGTDTQYFGPGTRLTVL.

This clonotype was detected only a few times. The CDR3 loop reads CASSQVGFAGYTF. The CDR3 nucleotides are TGCGCCAGCAGCCAAGTTGGATTTGCTGGCTACACCTTC. The chain combines TRBV4-3 with TRBJ1-2, with D unclear. Trimming took off 1 base at V and 7 bases at J, with 10 bases between the two ends. In germline, CDR1 is LGHNA, CDR2 YSLEER. This CDR3 is 13 amino acids long.

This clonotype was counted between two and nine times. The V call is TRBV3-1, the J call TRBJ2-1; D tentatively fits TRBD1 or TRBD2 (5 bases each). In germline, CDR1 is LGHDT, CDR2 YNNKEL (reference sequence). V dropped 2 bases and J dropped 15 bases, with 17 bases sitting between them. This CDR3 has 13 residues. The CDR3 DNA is TGTGCCAGCAGCCAAAACTTGGGGGACCGTTGGTTCTTC. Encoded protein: CASSQNLGDRWFF.

CDR3 coding DNA: TGTGCCAGCAGCTTGAGTGGGGCTAACTATGGCTACACCTTC. This translates into CASSLSGANYGYTF. The chain couples TRBV5-6 to TRBJ1-2; D is unclear. V lost 1 base to trimming and J lost 0 bases, with 7 bases between them. The CDR3 totals 14 residues. CDR1 is SGHDT, CDR2 YYEEEE, per germline. Full variable domain (rest looked up from reference TRBV5-6 and TRBJ1-2): DAGVTQSPTHLIKTRGQQVTLRCSPKSGHDTVSWYQQALGQGPQFIFQYYEEEERQRGNFPDRFSGHQFPNYSSELNVNALLLGDSALYLCASSLSGANYGYTFGSGTRLTVV.